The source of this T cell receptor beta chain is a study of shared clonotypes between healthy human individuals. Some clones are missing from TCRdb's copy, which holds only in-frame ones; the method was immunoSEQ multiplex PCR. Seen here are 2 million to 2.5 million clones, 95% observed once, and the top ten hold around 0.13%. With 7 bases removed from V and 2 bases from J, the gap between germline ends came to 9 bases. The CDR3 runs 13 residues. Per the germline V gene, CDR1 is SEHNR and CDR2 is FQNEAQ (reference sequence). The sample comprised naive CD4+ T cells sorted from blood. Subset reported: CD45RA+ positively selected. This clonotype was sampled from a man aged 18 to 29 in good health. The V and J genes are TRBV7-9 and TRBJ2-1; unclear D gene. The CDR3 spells CASTFTPYNEQFF. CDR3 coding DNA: TGTGCCAGCACCTTCACCCCCTACAATGAGCAGTTCTTC.